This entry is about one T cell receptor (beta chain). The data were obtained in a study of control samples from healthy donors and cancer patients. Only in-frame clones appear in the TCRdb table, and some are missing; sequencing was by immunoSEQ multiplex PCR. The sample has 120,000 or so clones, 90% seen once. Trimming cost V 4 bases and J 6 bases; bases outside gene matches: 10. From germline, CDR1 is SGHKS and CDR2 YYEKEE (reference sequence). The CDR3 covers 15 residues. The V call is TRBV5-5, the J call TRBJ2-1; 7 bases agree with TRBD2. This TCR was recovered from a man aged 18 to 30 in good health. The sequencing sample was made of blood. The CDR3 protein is CASSQGLVTFNEQFF. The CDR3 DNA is TGTGCCAGCAGCCAAGGACTAGTGACGTTCAATGAGCAGTTCTTC.